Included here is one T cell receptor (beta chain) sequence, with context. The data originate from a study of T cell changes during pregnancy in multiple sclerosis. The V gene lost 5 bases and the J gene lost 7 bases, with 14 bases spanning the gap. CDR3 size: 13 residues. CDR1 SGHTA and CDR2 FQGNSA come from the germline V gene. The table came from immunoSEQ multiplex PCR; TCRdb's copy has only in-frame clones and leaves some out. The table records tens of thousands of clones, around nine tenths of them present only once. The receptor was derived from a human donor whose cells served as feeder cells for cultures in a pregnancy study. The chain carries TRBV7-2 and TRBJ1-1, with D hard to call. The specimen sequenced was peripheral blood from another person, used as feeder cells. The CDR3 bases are TGTGCCAGCAGCCGAGGACGAGTTCTTGAAGCTTTCTTT. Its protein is CASSRGRVLEAFF.